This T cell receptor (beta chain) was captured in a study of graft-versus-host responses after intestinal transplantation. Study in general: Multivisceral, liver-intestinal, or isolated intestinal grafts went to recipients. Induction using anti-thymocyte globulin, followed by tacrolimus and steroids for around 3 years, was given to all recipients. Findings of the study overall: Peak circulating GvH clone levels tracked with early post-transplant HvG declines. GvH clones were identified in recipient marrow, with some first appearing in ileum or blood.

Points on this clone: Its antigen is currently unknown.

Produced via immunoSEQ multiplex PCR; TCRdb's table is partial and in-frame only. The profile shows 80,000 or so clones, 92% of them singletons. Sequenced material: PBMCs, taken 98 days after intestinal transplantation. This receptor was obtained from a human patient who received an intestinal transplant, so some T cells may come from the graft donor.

CDR3 sequence reads: CASSSGSSIWLSKYEQYF. The CDR3 DNA reads as TGTGCCAGTAGTAGCGGGAGCAGTATTTGGCTTTCAAAATACGAGCAGTACTTC. V and J are TRBV28 and TRBJ2-7; TRBD2 aligns across 9 bases. CDR3 length equals 18 residues. The V gene's germline CDR1 is MDHEN and CDR2 SYDVKM. The junction had 22 bases not matched to a gene; V was cut back by 9 bases and J by 4 bases.